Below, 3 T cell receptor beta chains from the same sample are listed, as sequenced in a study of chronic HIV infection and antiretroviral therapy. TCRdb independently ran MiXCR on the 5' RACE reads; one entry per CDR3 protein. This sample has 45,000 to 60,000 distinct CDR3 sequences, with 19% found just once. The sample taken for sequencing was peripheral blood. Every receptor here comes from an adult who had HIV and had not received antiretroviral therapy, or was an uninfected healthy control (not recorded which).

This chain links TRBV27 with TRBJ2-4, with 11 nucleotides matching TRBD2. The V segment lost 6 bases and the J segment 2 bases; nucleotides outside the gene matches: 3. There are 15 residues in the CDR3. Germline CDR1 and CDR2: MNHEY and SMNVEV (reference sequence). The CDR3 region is CASRRTSGSKNIQYF. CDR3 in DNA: TGTGCCAGCAGACGGACTAGCGGGTCCAAAAACATTCAGTACTTC.

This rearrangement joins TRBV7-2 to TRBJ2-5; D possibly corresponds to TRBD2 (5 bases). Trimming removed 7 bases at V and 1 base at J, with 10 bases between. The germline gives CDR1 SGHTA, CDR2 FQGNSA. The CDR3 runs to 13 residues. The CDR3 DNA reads TGTGCCAGCAACGACTACGTCCAAGAGACCCAGTACTTC. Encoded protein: CASNDYVQETQYF.

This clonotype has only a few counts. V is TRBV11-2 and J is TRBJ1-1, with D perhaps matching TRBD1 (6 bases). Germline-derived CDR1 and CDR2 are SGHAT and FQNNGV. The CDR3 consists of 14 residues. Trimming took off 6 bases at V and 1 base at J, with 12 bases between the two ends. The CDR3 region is CASSLNRANTEAFF. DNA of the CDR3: TGTGCCAGCAGTTTAAACAGGGCGAACACTGAAGCTTTCTTT.